This T cell receptor beta chain came from a study of monozygotic twins with inflammatory bowel disease. Whole-blood total RNA was extracted without T cell sorting. This CDR3 spans 17 amino acids. Germline V gene sequence: CDR1 SGHRS, CDR2 YFSETQ. TCR libraries each used approximately 3,500 ng of total RNA. TCRdb reprocessed the 5' RACE reads; each CDR3 protein has one entry and no DNA is given. The table counts roughly 150,000 distinct CDR3 sequences; under 2.5% lies in the top ten. Points from the study as a whole: Among IBD patients, TCRbeta diversity (inverse Simpson) was lower than in healthy co-twins.

Of note for this clonotype: Its antigen remains unknown.

The chain links TRBV5-1 to TRBJ1-1; the D call of TRBD1 rests on TCRdb alone, since no DNA is present to check it. This TCR derives from a human donor with ulcerative colitis or Crohn's disease, or a healthy co-twin of an affected twin (not recorded which). The sample was blood. The CDR3 spells CASRSALTGRIDRGAFF.